The text below deals with one TCR beta chain. Its target is unknown. This sequence may be a read error, since a much larger clone differs from it by one base. This record comes from a study of tumor and adjacent non-tumor tissue in lung cancer. About the research overall: On average, productive TCRbeta reads reached roughly 4.2 million per sample. Study-wide results and caveats: Tumor tissue had significantly higher TCR diversity than normal lung. In normal lung, the top 100 clones were significantly more dominant than in tumor. Patients with more diverse tumor TCRs had worse survival.

The CDR3 covers 15 residues. Germline V CDR1 and CDR2: MGHRA, YSYEKL. V dropped 2 bases and J dropped 4 bases, with 15 bases sitting between them. TCRbeta libraries were built with three rounds of nested PCR, modified from ARM-PCR. From the multiplex PCR reads, TCRdb called clonotypes with MiXCR, one entry per CDR3 protein. The profile shows approximately 65,000 distinct CDR3 sequences, almost 60% of them singletons. This sample's RNA came from whole unsorted tissue. This sequence originates from a man aged 50-60 years with non-small cell lung cancer. Sequenced input: lung tumor tissue. The gene calls are TRBV4-1 and TRBJ2-7; the D gene is possibly TRBD1 (6 bases). CDR3 coding DNA: TGCGCCAGCAGCCAAAGGACAGAGCTCTTGTACGAGCAGTACTTC. This encodes CASSQRTELLYEQYF.